The sequence of this T cell receptor (beta chain) was determined in a study of T cell repertoires in cytomegalovirus infection. The wider study: Evidence of both CMV infection and a matching HLA type came from public TCR beta signatures.

This clonotype showed up many times. Antigen unknown. TCRdb recomputed calls from the reads with MiXCR, one row per CDR3 protein. Counted here are around 900,000 distinct CDR3 sequences, approximately 30% occurring once; the ten biggest clones make up roughly 13%. The CDR3 is 13 amino acids. The V end was cut by 6 bases, the J end by 7 bases, with 12 bases between. Germline V gives CDR1 MNHEY, CDR2 SVGEGT. The V gene is TRBV6-2 or TRBV6-3, the J gene TRBJ2-2; D is perhaps TRBD1 or TRBD2 (5 bases each). This clonotype was sampled from a human donor in good health (CMV status not recorded). Some clones in this sample may be carry-over from other donors' samples. Sequences were derived from cultured CD8+ T cells from PBMCs, sampled from culture after CMV antigen stimulation. The CDR3 is CASRTPGLGELFF. CDR3 DNA: TGTGCCAGCAGAACACCGGGGCTCGGGGAGCTGTTTTTT.